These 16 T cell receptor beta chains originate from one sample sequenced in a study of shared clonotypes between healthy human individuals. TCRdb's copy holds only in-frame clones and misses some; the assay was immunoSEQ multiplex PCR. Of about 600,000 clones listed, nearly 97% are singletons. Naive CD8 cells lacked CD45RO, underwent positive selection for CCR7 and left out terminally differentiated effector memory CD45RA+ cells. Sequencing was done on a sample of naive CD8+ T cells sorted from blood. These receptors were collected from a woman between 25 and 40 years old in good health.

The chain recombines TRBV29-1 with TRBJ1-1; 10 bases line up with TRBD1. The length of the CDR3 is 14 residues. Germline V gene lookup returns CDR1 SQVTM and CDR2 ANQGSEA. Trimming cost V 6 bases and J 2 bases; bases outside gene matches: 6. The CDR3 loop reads CSVRGDRGNTEAFF. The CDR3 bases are TGCAGCGTCCGAGGGGACAGGGGAAACACTGAAGCTTTCTTT.

CDR3 residues: CASSPGQALYEQYF. The DNA of the CDR3 is TGCGCCAGCAGCCCTGGACAGGCCTTGTACGAGCAGTACTTC. The rearrangement links TRBV4-1 to TRBJ2-7, with TRBD1 identical over 7 bases. Trimming removed 4 bases from V and 4 bases from J; junction bases left unmatched: 7. This CDR3 contains 14 residues. The germline CDR1 and CDR2 sequences are MGHRA and YSYEKL.

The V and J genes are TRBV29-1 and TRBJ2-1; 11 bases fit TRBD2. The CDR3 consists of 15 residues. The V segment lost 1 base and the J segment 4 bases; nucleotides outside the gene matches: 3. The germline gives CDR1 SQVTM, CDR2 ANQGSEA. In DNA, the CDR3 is TGCAGCGTTGAAGCGGGACTAGCGGTTTACAATGAGCAGTTCTTC. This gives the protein CSVEAGLAVYNEQFF.

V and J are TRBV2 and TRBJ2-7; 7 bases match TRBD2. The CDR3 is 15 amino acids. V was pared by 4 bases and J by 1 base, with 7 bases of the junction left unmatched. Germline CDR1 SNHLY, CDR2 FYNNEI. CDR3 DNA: TGTGCCAGCAGTGCAGGGAGGGACTCGTCCTACGAGCAGTACTTC. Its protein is CASSAGRDSSYEQYF.

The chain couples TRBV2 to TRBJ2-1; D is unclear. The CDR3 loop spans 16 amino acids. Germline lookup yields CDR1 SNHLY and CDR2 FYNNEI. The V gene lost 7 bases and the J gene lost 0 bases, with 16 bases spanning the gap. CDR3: CASTLSQASSYNEQFF. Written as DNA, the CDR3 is TGTGCCAGCACCCTTTCCCAGGCTAGCTCCTACAATGAGCAGTTCTTC.

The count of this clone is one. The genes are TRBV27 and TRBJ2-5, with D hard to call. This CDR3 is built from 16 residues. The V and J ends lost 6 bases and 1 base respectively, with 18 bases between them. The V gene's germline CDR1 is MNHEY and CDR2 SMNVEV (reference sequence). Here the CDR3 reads CASSYLAGTLQETQYF. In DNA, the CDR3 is TGTGCCAGCAGCTATTTGGCAGGTACTCTCCAAGAGACCCAGTACTTC.

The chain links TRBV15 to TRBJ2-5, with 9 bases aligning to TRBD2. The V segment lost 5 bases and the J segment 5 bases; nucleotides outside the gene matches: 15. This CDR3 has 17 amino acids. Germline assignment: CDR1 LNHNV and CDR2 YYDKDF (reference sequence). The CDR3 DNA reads TGTGCCACCAGCCTAGCGGGATTTGAAATTGCGGTGGAGACCCAGTACTTC. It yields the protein CATSLAGFEIAVETQYF.

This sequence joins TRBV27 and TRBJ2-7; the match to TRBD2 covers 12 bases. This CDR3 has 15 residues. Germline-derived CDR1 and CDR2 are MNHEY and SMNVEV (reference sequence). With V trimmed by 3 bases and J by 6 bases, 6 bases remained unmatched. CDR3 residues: CASSLGLAGGGEQYF. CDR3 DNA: TGTGCCAGCAGTTTGGGGCTAGCGGGAGGGGGCGAGCAGTACTTC.

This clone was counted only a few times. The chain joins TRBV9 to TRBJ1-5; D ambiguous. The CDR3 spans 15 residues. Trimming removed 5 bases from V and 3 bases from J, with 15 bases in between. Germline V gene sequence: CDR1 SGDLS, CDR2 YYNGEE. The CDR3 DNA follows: TGTGCCAGCAGTGGGGATGACGGGATCAATCAGCCCCAGCATTTT. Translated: CASSGDDGINQPQHF.

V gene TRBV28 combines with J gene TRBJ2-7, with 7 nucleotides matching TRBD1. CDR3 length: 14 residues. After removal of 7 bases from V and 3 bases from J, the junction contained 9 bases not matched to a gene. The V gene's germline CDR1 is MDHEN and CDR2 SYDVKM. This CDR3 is CASTPEDRHYEQYF. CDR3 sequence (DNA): TGTGCCAGCACCCCCGAGGACAGGCACTACGAGCAGTACTTC.

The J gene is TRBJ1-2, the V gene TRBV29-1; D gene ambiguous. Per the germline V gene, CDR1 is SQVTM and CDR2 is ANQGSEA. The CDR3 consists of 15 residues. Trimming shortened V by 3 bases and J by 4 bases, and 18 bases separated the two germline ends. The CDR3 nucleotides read TGCAGCGTTGACACCGGAGATGGAGTGGGCTATGGCTACACCTTC. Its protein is CSVDTGDGVGYGYTF.

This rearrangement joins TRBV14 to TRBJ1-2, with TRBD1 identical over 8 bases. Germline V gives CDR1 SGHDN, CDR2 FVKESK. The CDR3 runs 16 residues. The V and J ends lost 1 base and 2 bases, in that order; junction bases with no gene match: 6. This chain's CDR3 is CASSQVGGQGNYGYTF. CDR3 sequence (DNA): TGTGCCAGCAGCCAAGTTGGCGGACAGGGAAACTATGGCTACACCTTC.

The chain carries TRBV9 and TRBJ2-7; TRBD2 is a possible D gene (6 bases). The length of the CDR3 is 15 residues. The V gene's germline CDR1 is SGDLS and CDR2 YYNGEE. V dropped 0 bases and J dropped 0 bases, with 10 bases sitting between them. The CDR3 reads CASSVGGEVSYEQYF. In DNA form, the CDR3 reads TGTGCCAGCAGCGTAGGAGGGGAGGTCTCCTACGAGCAGTACTTC.

Here the CDR3 reads CASSQGRASGSYEQYF. DNA for the CDR3: TGCGCCAGCAGCCAAGGGAGGGCTAGCGGATCCTACGAGCAGTACTTC. The chain couples TRBV4-1 to TRBJ2-7; TRBD2 matches at 7 bases. V trimming: 1 base; J trimming: 1 base; junction bases outside the gene matches: 7. Germline loops: CDR1 MGHRA, CDR2 YSYEKL. The CDR3 covers 16 residues.

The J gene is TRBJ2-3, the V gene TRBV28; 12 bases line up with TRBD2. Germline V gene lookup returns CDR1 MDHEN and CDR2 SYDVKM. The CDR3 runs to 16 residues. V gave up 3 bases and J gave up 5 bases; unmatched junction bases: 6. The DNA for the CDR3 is TGTGCCAGCAGTTTTAGACTAGCGGGAGTTGAAGATACGCAGTATTTT. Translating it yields CASSFRLAGVEDTQYF.

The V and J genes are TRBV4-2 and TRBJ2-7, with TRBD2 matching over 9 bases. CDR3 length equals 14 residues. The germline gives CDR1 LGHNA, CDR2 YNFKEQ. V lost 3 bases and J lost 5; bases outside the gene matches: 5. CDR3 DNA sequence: TGTGCCAGCAGCCAGGGGACTAGCTGGGACGAGCAGTACTTC. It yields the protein CASSQGTSWDEQYF.